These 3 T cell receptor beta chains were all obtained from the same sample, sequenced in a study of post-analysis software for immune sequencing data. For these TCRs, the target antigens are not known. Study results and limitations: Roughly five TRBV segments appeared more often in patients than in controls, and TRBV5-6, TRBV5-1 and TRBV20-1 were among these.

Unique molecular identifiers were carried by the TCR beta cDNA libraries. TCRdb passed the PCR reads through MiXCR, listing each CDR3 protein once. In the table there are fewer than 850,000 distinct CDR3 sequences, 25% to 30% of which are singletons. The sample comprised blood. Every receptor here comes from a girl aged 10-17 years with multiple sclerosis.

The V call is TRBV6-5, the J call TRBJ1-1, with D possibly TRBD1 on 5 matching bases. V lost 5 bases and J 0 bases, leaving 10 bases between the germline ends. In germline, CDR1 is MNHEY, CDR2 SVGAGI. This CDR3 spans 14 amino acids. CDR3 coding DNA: TGTGCCAGCAGTGACCAGGGATTGAACACTGAAGCTTTCTTT. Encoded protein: CASSDQGLNTEAFF.

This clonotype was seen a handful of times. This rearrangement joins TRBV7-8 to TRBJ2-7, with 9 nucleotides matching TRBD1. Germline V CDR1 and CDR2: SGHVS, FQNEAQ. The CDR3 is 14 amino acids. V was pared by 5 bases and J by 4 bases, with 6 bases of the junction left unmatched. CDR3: CASSTGQGKYEQYF. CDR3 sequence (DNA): TGTGCCAGCAGCACCGGACAGGGGAAATACGAGCAGTACTTC.

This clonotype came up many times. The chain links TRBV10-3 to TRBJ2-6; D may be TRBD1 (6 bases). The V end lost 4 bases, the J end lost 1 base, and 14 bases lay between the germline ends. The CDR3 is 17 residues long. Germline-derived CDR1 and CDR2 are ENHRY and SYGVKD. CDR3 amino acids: CAISGTAQQSGANVLTF. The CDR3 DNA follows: TGTGCCATCAGTGGGACAGCACAGCAATCTGGGGCCAACGTCCTGACTTTC.